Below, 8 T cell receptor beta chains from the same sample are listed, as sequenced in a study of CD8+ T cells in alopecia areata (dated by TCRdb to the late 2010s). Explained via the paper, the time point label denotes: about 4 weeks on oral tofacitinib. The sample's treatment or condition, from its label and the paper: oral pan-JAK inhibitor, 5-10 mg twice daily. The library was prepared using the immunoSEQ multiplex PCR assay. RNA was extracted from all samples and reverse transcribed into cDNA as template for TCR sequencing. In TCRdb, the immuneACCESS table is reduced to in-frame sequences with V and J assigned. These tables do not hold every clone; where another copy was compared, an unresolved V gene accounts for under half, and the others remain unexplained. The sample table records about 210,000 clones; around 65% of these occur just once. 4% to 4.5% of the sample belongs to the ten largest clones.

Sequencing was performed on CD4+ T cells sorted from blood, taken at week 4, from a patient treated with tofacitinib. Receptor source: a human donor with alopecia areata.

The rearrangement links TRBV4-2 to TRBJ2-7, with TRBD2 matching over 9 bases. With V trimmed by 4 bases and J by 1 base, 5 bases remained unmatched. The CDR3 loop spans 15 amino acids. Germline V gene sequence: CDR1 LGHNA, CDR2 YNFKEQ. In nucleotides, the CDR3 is TGTGCCAGCAGCCCCGGTAGCGGGGGTTCCTACGAGCAGTACTTC. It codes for CASSPGSGGSYEQYF.

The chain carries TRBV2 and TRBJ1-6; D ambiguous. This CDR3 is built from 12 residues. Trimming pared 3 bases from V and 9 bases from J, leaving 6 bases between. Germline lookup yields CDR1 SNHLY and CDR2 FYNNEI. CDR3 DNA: TGTGCCAGCAGTGAGTCAAGTTCACCCCTCCACTTT. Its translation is CASSESSSPLHF.

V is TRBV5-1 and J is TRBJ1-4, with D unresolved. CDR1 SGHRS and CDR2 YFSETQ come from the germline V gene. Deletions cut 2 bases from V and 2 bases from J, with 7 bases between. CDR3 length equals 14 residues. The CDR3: CASSFGATNEKLFF. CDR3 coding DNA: TGCGCCAGCAGCTTCGGAGCGACTAATGAAAAACTGTTTTTT.

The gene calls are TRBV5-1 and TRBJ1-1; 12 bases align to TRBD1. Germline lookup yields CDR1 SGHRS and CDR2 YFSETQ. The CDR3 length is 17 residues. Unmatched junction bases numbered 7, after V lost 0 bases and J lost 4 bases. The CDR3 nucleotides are TGCGCCAGCAGCTTGGCCGGGACAGGGGGCGGCGGCACTGAAGCTTTCTTT. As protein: CASSLAGTGGGGTEAFF.

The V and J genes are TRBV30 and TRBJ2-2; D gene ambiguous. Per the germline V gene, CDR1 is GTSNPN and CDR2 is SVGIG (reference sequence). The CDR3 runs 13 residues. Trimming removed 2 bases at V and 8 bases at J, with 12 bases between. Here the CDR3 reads CAWSRTSPGELFF. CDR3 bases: TGTGCCTGGAGTCGGACCTCTCCTGGGGAGCTGTTTTTT.

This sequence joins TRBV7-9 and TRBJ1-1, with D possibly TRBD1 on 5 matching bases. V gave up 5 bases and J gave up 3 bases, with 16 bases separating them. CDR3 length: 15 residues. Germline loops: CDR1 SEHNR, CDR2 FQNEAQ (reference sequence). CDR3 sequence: CASSGRGGADTEAFF. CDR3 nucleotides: TGTGCCAGCAGCGGACGCGGTGGGGCAGACACTGAAGCTTTCTTT.

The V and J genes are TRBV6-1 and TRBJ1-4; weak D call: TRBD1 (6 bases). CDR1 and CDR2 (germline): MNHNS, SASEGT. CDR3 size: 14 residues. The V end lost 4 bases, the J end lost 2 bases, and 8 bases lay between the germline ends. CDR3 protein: CASSADRTNEKLFF. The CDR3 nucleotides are TGTGCCAGCAGTGCAGACAGGACTAATGAAAAACTGTTTTTT.

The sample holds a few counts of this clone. The CDR3 DNA reads as TGTGCCACCTCACCAGGGGGCATAGCCAAAAACATTCAGTACTTC. Translation gives CATSPGGIAKNIQYF. The chain employs TRBV19 and TRBJ2-4; 8 bases fit TRBD1. With 10 bases clipped from V and 0 bases from J, the junction kept 8 bases outside the gene matches. Looked up from germline, CDR1 is LNHDA and CDR2 is SQIVND (reference sequence). The CDR3 has 15 residues.